What follows are 5 T cell receptor beta chains derived from one specimen sequenced in a study of blood T cell repertoires in COVID-19 (TCRdb year 2020). Receptors were amplified or captured by the immunoSEQ multiplex PCR assay. TCRdb took over this immuneACCESS table, retaining in-frame rearrangements with V and J assigned. Such tables are incomplete; in checked studies, under half of the missing clones stem from an unresolved V gene, and the remainder is unexplained. This sample has 410,000 or so clones in its table, and 86% of those were observed once. The ten most abundant clones make up around 1.4% of the sample. The sequenced sample was peripheral blood. The receptors were sampled from a woman aged 30 to 39 with active or convalescent COVID-19.

The chain joins TRBV6-6 to TRBJ2-1, with 10 positions matching TRBD2. Germline V gives CDR1 MNHNY, CDR2 SVGAGI (reference sequence). The CDR3 extends over 16 amino acids. V was pared by 7 bases and J by 10 bases, with 16 bases of the junction left unmatched. CDR3 loop: CASTPSRLAGGWEQFF. Here the CDR3 DNA reads TGTGCCAGCACTCCCTCTCGGTTAGCGGGAGGCTGGGAGCAGTTCTTC.

The chain recombines TRBV10-2 with TRBJ2-4; 8 nucleotides align to TRBD1. Trimming cost V 3 bases and J 1 base; bases outside gene matches: 5. The CDR3 runs to 16 residues. Germline CDR1 WSHSY, CDR2 SAAADI. The CDR3 region has the DNA TGCGCCAGCAGTGATAAGACAGGGGAGGCCAAAAACATTCAGTACTTC. This encodes CASSDKTGEAKNIQYF.

This clone was detected only a few times. The chain employs TRBV27 and TRBJ2-7, with 13 bases identical to TRBD2. The germline V gene encodes CDR1 MNHEY and CDR2 SMNVEV (reference sequence). CDR3 size: 14 residues. The V gene end was trimmed by 5 bases and the J gene end by 4 bases; junction bases not matched to a gene: 2. The CDR3 coding sequence is TGTGCCAGCAGTGGGGGACTAGCGGGATACGAGCAGTACTTC. Protein product: CASSGGLAGYEQYF.

The chain employs TRBV27 and TRBJ1-1; D uncertain. The CDR3 runs 12 residues. Germline V gives CDR1 MNHEY, CDR2 SMNVEV (reference sequence). V shed 6 bases and J shed 4 bases, with 9 bases lying between them. This chain's CDR3 is CASSDVATEAFF. CDR3 DNA: TGTGCCAGCAGCGATGTGGCCACTGAAGCTTTCTTT.

The V call is TRBV7-2, the J call TRBJ2-1; 13 bases line up with TRBD2. Germline loops: CDR1 SGHTA, CDR2 FQGNSA. Trimming cost V 5 bases and J 7 bases; bases outside gene matches: 5. The CDR3 is 15 residues long. The CDR3 loop is CASSQLAGGSNEQFF. CDR3 in DNA: TGTGCCAGCAGCCAACTAGCGGGAGGGTCTAATGAGCAGTTCTTC.